One and the same sample provided the 3 T cell receptor beta chains below, sequenced in a study of T cell responses to AZD1222 COVID-19 vaccine. Here immunoSEQ multiplex PCR was the method, and the copy in TCRdb shows in-frame clones only, minus some. The data hold some 79,000 clones, with 80% observed a single time. Sequencing used peripheral blood, obtained 28 days after the second AZD1222 dose. The receptors originated from an adult who received the AZD1222 COVID-19 vaccine.

The rearrangement joins TRBV27 to TRBJ2-7, with D possibly TRBD1 on 5 matching bases. With 5 bases removed from V and 4 bases from J, the gap between germline ends came to 21 bases. The germline gives CDR1 MNHEY, CDR2 SMNVEV (reference sequence). The CDR3 is made up of 16 amino acids. As DNA, the CDR3 is TGTGCCAGCAGTGAACGACAGTCGCGGAACCCATACGAGCAGTACTTC. Translating gives CASSERQSRNPYEQYF.

The rearrangement uses TRBV5-6 and TRBJ2-7; maybe TRBD2 (6 bases). Germline CDR1 and CDR2: SGHDT and YYEEEE. The CDR3 length is 15 residues. V lost 4 bases and J 3 bases, leaving 17 bases between the germline ends. The CDR3 region is CASSPGGGEDYEQYF. In DNA form, the CDR3 reads TGTGCCAGCAGCCCCGGGGGAGGTGAGGACTACGAGCAGTACTTC.

V is TRBV18 and J is TRBJ2-1; the match to TRBD1 covers 8 bases. Trimming cost V 3 bases and J 2 bases; bases outside gene matches: 0. CDR3 length: 14 amino acids. Germline lookup yields CDR1 KGHSH and CDR2 LQKENI. DNA for the CDR3: TGTGCCAGCTCACCGGACAGGGCCTACAATGAGCAGTTCTTC. Residues: CASSPDRAYNEQFF.